What follows is one TCR gamma chain and its context. This record belongs to a study of γδ T cells in repeated Plasmodium falciparum infection. As for the study in general: Over roughly 600 days, donors received four mosquito-bite P. falciparum NF54 infections.

Each sorted gammadelta sample had TRG and TRD chains sequenced. TCRdb processed the multiplex PCR reads again with the CATT caller. Among more than 4,000 gamma-chain clones, around 3% were seen once, and the ten largest hold about 32%. Source material: gamma-delta T cells from blood. The receptor comes from a pool of human donors (malaria-infected and uninfected, not separated).

In DNA, the CDR3 is TGTGCCTTGTGGGAGGGGTTGGGCAAAAAAATCAAGGTATTT. Translated: CALWEGLGKKIKVF. This chain connects TRGV9 to TRGJP. No J gene is reported in TCRdb; it was inferred here by comparing the DNA with germline. This CDR3 is 14 amino acids long. Germline CDR1 GITISATS, CDR2 ISYDGTV (reference sequence). V was pared by 2 bases and J by 9 bases, with 1 base of the junction left unmatched.